This section outlines one TCR beta chain sequence together with its context. Its antigen is unknown. Genomic DNA belonging to each subset was distributed in equal measure over several immunoSEQ plates. The protocol was immunoSEQ multiplex PCR, while the TCRdb copy is restricted to in-frame clones and leaves out a portion. The table lists 2,500,000 or so clones, roughly 90% of them singletons. The sample originates from a study of shared clonotypes between healthy human individuals. The study, taken as a whole, reports: The study found about 4.6% of naive CD4 clonotypes shared across a handful of donors.

CDR1 is MDHEN, CDR2 SYDVKM, per germline. The CDR3 runs 13 residues. V lost 1 base to trimming and J lost 5 bases, with 5 bases between them. The TCR originated in a man in his late teens or twenties in good health. Some clones in this sample may be carry-over from other donors' samples. V is TRBV28 and J is TRBJ1-4; D is unclear. Sequencing was carried out using naive CD4+ T cells from PBMCs. As to subset: CD45RA+ positively selected. CDR3 sequence reads: CASSLFQNEKLFF. Here the CDR3 DNA reads TGTGCCAGCAGTTTATTTCAGAATGAAAAACTGTTTTTT.